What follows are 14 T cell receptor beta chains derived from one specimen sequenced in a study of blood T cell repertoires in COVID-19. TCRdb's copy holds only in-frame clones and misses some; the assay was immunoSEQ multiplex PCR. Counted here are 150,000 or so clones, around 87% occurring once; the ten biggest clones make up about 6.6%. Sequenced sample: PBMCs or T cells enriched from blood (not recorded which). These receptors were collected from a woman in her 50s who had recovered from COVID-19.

DNA for the CDR3: TGTGCCAGCAGCCCTCAAGGGGGCGGCTATGGCTACACCTTC. It translates to CASSPQGGGYGYTF. The rearrangement links TRBV27 to TRBJ1-2, with 7 positions matching TRBD1. Germline V gene lookup returns CDR1 MNHEY and CDR2 SMNVEV (reference sequence). The CDR3 contains 14 residues. J was trimmed by 4 bases and V by 6 bases; bases with no gene match: 8.

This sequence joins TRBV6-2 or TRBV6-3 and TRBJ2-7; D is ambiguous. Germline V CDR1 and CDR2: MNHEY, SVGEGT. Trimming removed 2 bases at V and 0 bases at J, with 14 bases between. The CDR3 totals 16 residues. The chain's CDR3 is CASSYPQQAASYEQYF. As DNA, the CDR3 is TGTGCCAGCAGTTACCCCCAGCAGGCAGCCTCCTACGAGCAGTACTTC.

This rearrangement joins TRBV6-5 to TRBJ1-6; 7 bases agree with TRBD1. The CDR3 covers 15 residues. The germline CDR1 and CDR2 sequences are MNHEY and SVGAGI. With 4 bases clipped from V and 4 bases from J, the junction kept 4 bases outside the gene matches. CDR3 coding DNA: TGTGCCAGCAGTTCCACACAGGGGTATAATTCACCCCTCCACTTT. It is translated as CASSSTQGYNSPLHF.

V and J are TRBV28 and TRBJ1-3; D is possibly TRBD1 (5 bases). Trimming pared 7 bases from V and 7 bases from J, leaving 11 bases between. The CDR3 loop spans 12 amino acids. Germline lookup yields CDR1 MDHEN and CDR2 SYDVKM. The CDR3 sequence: CASNPPGNTIYF. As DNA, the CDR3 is TGTGCCAGCAACCCGCCAGGGAACACCATATATTTT.

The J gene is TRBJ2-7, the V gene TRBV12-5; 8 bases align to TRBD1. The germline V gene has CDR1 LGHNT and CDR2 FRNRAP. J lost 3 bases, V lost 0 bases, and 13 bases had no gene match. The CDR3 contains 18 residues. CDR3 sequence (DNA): TGTGCTAGTGGTTTGGTGAGAAGTTCGGACAGGGCCTTCTACGAGCAGTACTTC. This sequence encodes CASGLVRSSDRAFYEQYF.

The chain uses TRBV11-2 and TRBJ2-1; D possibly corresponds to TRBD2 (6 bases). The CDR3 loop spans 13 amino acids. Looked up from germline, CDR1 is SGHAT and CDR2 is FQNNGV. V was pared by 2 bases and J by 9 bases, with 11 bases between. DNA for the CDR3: TGTGCCAGCAGCTTATACCTAGCGTCTGAGCAGTTCTTC. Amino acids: CASSLYLASEQFF.

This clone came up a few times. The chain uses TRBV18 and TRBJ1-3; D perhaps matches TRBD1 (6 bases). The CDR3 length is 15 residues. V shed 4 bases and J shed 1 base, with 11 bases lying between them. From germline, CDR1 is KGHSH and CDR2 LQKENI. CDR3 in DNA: TGTGCCAGCTCACAAGACAGGACGTCTGGAAACACCATATATTTT. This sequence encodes CASSQDRTSGNTIYF.

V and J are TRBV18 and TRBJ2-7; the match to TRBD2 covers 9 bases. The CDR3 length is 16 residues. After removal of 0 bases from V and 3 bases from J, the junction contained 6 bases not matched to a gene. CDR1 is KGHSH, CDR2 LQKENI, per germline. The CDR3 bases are TGTGCCAGCTCACCACCGAAGCGGGGGGCCAACTACGAGCAGTACTTC. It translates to CASSPPKRGANYEQYF.

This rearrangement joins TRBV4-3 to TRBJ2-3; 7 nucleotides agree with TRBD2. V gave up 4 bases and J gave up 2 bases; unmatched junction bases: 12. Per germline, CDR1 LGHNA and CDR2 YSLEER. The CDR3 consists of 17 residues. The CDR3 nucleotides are TGCGCCAGCAGCCCAGGCGCGGGACTACCAAACACAGATACGCAGTATTTT. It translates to CASSPGAGLPNTDTQYF.

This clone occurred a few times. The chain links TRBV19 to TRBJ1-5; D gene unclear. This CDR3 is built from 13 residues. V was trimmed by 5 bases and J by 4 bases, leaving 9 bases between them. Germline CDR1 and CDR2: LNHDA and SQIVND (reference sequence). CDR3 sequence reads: CASSDPSNQPQHF. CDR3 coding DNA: TGTGCCAGTAGTGATCCGAGTAATCAGCCCCAGCATTTT.

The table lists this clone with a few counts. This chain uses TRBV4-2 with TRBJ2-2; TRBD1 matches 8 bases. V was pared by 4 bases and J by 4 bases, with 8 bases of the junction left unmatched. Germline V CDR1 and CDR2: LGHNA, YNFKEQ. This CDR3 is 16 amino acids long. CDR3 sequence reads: CASSPRGDRGTGELFF. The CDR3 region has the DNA TGTGCCAGCAGCCCCCGAGGAGACAGGGGCACCGGGGAGCTGTTTTTT.

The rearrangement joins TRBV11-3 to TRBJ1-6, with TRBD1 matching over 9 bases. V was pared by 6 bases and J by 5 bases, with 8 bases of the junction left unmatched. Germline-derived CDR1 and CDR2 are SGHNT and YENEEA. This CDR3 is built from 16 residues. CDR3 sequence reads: CASSTTWDRDNSPLHF. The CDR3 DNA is TGTGCCAGCAGTACCACTTGGGACAGGGATAATTCACCCCTCCACTTT.

The CDR3 DNA follows: TGCAGCGTACAAACGGGGGGGGTCAACACTGAAGCTTTCTTT. Its protein is CSVQTGGVNTEAFF. The chain is built from TRBV29-1 and TRBJ1-1; tentative D call: TRBD1 (5 bases). Trimming cost V 6 bases and J 2 bases, with 16 bases left between them. CDR3 length: 14 residues. CDR1 SQVTM and CDR2 ANQGSEA come from the germline V gene. The full variable domain, completed using reference TRBV29-1 and TRBJ1-1, is SAVISQKPSRDICQRGTSLTIQCQVDSQVTMMFWYRQQPGQSLTLIATANQGSEATYESGFVIDKFPISRPNLTFSTLTVSNMSPEDSSIYLCSVQTGGVNTEAFFGQGTRLTVV.

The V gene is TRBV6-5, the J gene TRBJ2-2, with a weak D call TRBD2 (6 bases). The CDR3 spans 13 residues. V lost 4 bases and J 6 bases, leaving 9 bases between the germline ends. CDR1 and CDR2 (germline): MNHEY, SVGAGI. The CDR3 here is CASSSWGAGELFF. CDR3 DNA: TGTGCCAGCAGTTCTTGGGGGGCCGGGGAGCTGTTTTTT.